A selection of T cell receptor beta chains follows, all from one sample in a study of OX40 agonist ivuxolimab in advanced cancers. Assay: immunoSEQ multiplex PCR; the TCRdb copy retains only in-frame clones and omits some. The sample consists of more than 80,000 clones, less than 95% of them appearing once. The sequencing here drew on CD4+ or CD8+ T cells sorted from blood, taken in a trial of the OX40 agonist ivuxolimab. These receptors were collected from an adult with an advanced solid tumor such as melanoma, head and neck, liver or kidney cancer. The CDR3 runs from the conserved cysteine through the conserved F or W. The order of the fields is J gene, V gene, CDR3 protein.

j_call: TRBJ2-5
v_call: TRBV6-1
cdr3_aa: CARLGTGPGTQYF

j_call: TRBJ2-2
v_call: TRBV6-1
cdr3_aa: CASSEVTLHKELFF

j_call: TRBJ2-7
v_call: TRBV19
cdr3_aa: CASSIRHRGGSSYEQYF

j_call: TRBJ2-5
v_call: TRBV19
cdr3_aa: CASSIGGRYQETQYF

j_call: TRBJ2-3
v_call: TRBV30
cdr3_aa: CAWSVVGGARKTSTDTQYF

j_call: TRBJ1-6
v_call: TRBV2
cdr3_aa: CASSERQGHSPLHF

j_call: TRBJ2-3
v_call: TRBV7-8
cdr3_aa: CASSPVAGGFTDTQYF

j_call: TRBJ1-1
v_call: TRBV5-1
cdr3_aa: CASSGKQGGGTEAFF

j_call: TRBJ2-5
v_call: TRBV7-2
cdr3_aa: CASSFATGLETQYF

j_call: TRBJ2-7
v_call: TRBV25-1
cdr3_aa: CASSGQKYEQYF

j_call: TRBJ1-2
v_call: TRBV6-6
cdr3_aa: CASSRPPLGAGYGYTF

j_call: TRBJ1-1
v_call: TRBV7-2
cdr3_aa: CASSSSRGPTEAFF

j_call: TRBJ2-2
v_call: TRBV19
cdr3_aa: CASSPTLGAGTGELFF

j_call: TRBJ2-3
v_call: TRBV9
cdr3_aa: CASSRGTREDTQYF

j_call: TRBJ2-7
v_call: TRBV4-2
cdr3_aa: CASSPTDRGFYEQYF

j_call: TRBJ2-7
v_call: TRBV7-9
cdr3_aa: CASSTGTGRYEQYF

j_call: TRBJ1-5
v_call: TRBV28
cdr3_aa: CASSFAWGNQPQHF

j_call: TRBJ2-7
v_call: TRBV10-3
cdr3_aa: CASSPREWVVHEQYF

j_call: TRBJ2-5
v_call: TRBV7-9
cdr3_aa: CASSFSGEETQYF

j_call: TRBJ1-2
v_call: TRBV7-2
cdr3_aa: CASSLAQGYRGSGYTF

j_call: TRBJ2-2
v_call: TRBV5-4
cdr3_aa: CASSRQGTGELFF

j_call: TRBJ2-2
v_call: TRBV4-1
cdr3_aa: CASSQDVGPNTGELFF

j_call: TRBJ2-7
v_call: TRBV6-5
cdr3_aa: CASTPGGGADYEQYF